This TCR beta chain derives from a study of CD8+CD57+ T cells in acquired aplastic anemia. Study-level information: DNA per sorted CD4+ or CD8+ sample ranged about 0.2 to 30 ug, averaging around 3.2 ug. An average of approximately 11 million reads for CD4+ cells was obtained from healthy donors. General study findings and limits: The number of CD8+ CDR3 sequences shared by patients and controls was twenty-nine. Patients and controls had CD8+ Simpson's diversity values that were not significantly distinct.

This CDR3 region has 13 residues. The V gene's germline CDR1 is KGHDR and CDR2 SFDVKD. The ends were cut back, 7 bases at V and 6 bases at J, with 13 bases in the middle. Researchers used genomic DNA as the template to profile TCR beta VDJ and CDR3. From the reads, TCRdb called clonotypes with MiXCR, one entry per CDR3 protein. The sample holds some 130,000 distinct CDR3 sequences, about 48% seen once. As concerns this clonotype: What it binds is unknown.

Material: sorted CD4+, CD8+, or CD8+CD57+ T cells (not recorded which) from PBMCs. V is TRBV24-1 and J is TRBJ2-3, with D unclear. The receptor was isolated from a human donor in good health, serving as a control. The CDR3 is CATRQGFYDTQYF. CDR3 coding DNA: TGTGCCACCAGGCAAGGTTTTTACGATACGCAGTATTTT.